The present TCR beta chain was sequenced within a study of cytomegalovirus exposure and HLA in healthy donors. Broader study findings: Immune exposure information available was restricted to CMV serostatus. What was likely a sequencing artifact was a cluster of highly shared sequence variants.

Nominal health characterized the donors when sampled, though unrecorded immune exposures were likely. CDR3 length: 15 residues. V lost 5 bases to trimming and J lost 0 bases, with 11 bases between them. CDR1 and CDR2 from the germline V gene are SGHVS and FQNEAQ. With regard to this clone: The antigen is unknown.

In the PCR, 60 Vbeta and 13 Jbeta primers were used. Authors' processing steps: Approximately 11 million of the about 80 million unique TCR beta chains counted in a later analysis were shared. The protocol was immunoSEQ multiplex PCR, while the TCRdb copy is restricted to in-frame clones and leaves out a portion. That table furnishes V, J and clone size, whereas the DNA furnished D and trimming. The sample carries roughly 170,000 clones, roughly 84% recorded once. The sequenced material came from PBMCs. The chain has TRBV7-8 and TRBJ1-3, with D perhaps TRBD1 (5 bases). This receptor was obtained from a girl aged 2 to 9 in good health and CMV-seropositive. The DNA of the CDR3 is TGTGCCAGCAGCCCGGGACTGATCTCTGGAAACACCATATATTTT. Protein sequence: CASSPGLISGNTIYF. The whole variable domain, filled in from reference TRBV7-8 and TRBJ1-3, reads GAGVSQSPRYKVAKRGQDVALRCDPISGHVSLFWYQQALGQGPEFLTYFQNEAQLDKSGLPSDRFFAERPEGSVSTLKIQRTQQEDSAVYLCASSPGLISGNTIYFGEGSWLTVV.